This paragraph reports one T cell receptor beta chain. Its antigen remains undetermined. One base away there is no much larger clone; base qualities are not given. Each donor gave one peripheral blood draw, averaging approximately 110 mL, which was collected into heparinised tubes. Using a panel that included CD45RO, CCR7, CD25, CD127, CD95 and CD27, naive, central memory, regulatory and stem cell-like memory CD4+ T cells were sorted on a BD FACSAria II. All sorted populations exceeded 95% purity. PBMCs were separated immediately by Lymphoprep density gradient centrifugation and were stained directly, without being cultured. So that batch effects would be minimized, each experiment stained and sorted samples in pairs, pairing one healthy donor with one patient. The CDR3 goes from the cysteine to the phenylalanine over 15 residues. Solely the CDR3 DNA is kept, with 45 bases framed from the first base. From V the trimming removes 1 base and from J it removes 2 bases, while the gene matches leave 5 bases of the junction unaccounted for. CDR1 SGHDN and CDR2 FVKESK are derived from the germline V gene.

All of the isolated RNA was reverse transcribed with the High Capacity cDNA Reverse Transcription Kit, so expressed TCRB transcripts were sequenced. Naive, central memory and regulatory T cell samples underwent deep immunoSEQ sequencing, averaging about 3.57 million total reads per sample. Sorted cells were lysed in RLT buffer, and RNA was extracted using DNase-treated RNeasy Micro or Mini kits according to cell number. Each cell subset was processed on its own to prevent cross-contamination, while patient and healthy donor samples were processed together. The immunoSEQ multiplex PCR was used to amplify TCRB sequences from cDNA, yielding 87-bp fragments that span the CDR3 region. Amplicons were sequenced on the Illumina HiSeq platform. The original methods were these. Synthetic template baselines were used to correct PCR bias computationally, reads within Hamming distance 2 were collapsed together, and singletons that could not be merged were discarded. By aligning reads against IMGT, V, D and J genes, CDR3 length, and insertions or deletions at six rearrangement sites were assigned. Within each subset, clonotype counts were normalized to the number of sorted cells before true diversity and Gini coefficients were calculated with the tcR R package. The overlap coefficient, calculated on TCRB nucleotide sequences, was used to measure repertoire sharing. Out-of-frame TCRB sequences from naive cells were analyzed as a proxy for the pre-selection repertoire. Imported from immuneACCESS, the table was reduced by TCRdb to in-frame sequences with V and J called. These copies leave out some clones; in studies compared against another copy, an unresolved V gene accounts for under half, and the cause of the remainder is not known. The D gene and trimming were derived from the DNA, and the V and J assignments and clone size from that table. The table for this sample lists under 350,000 clones; over 11% of them were counted only once. About 0.016% of the sample goes to the ten largest clones.

The source of the sample is a study of beta chain features in type 1 diabetes (dated by TCRdb to the late 2010s). Turning to the overall study: Mean age, gender distribution, total cell number and subset yield were not different between patients and healthy donors. A total of 100 million to 110 million sorted cells were examined across all samples, and a strong correlation was observed between cell number per subset and RNA yield. The study compared TCRB repertoires of sorted circulating CD4+ T cell subsets between recently diagnosed type 1 diabetes patients and matched healthy donors. Regulatory and stem cell-like memory subsets were obtained from only 8 patients and about 8 healthy donors, while naive and central memory subsets were obtained from all 30 or so donors. Points the paper makes about the study in general: Only small numbers of individuals were included in the HLA sub-analyses, which left unresolved whether HLA type had any influence on TCRB rearrangement. Because cDNA rather than genomic DNA was sequenced, highly expressing activated cells could have been over-represented, although no difference in activation and CD3 levels was found between groups. At VDJ recombination sites, type 1 diabetes patients had fewer insertions and more deleted nucleotides, which implies abnormalities in thymic rearrangement. Naive, central memory and regulatory TCRB repertoires appeared more similar among patients than among healthy donors. PCR might favor shorter templates, but patient and control samples were amplified and corrected together, so any skew would affect both groups equally. In all four CD4+ subsets, TCRB CDR3 length was moderately but significantly shorter in type 1 diabetes patients.

The material sequenced was naive CD4+ T cells from blood. The cell subset or site label here, explained by the study, means: true naive CD4+ T cells. The receptor comes from a man aged 30 to 45 with type 1 diabetes. The chain is assembled from TRBV14 and TRBJ2-7, with 7 middle bases fitting TRBD1. The base sequence is TGTGCCAGCAGCCAAGCCTACAGGGGTACCTACGAGCAGTACTTC. Its amino acids are CASSQAYRGTYEQYF.